A selection of T cell receptor beta chains follows, all from one sample in a study of T cells in lung cancer brain metastases. Here immunoSEQ multiplex PCR was the method, and the copy in TCRdb shows in-frame clones only, minus some. The sample lists 4,500 to 5,000 clones; 70% to 90% were seen once. Sequenced sample: tumor tissue from the primary lung tumor. These receptors were taken from a man in his forties or fifties with non-small cell lung cancer. CDR3s include the opening cysteine and the closing phenylalanine or tryptophan. A D gene is named only where the DNA matches it firmly. The size entry is marked missing in some rows and otherwise reads once, few, many or a size class.

>TRBV2|NA|NA|TRBJ2-7|11
TGTGCCAGCACAGAGACCTACGAGCAGTACTTC
CASTETYEQYF
>TRBV2|NA|NA|TRBJ1-2|14
TGTGCCAGCAGTCCAGGCTTAGCTAACTATGGCTACACCTTC
CASSPGLANYGYTF
>TRBV27|NA|few|TRBJ2-7|18
TGTGCCAGCAGTTTATCCAGCCCCGGGGGTACACTGAACTACGAGCAGTACTTC
CASSLSSPGGTLNYEQYF
>TRBV28|NA|NA|TRBJ2-1|11
TGTGCCAGCAGTTTAGGTTACGGGCATATCTTC
CASSLGYGHIF
>TRBV18|NA|once|TRBJ1-1|15
TGTGCCAGCTCACCCCGGAGGTGGGGAGAAACTGAAACTTTCTTT
CASSPRRWGETETFF
>TRBV30|NA|NA|TRBJ1-1|12
TGTGCCTGGAGTAACAGTCTCACTGAAGCTTTCTTT
CAWSNSLTEAFF
>TRBV6-5|TRBD1|NA|TRBJ2-6|16
TGTGCCAGCAGTTACCAGGACAGGGCTGGGGCCAACGTCCTGACTTTC
CASSYQDRAGANVLTF
>TRBV6-5|NA|NA|TRBJ1-2|14
TGTGTTAGCAGTCGCGGACAGAGTGGCTATGGCTACACCTTC
CVSSRGQSGYGYTF
>TRBV7-9|NA|NA|TRBJ1-2|13
TGTGCCAGCAGCTTAGGAGGCGCCTTGGGCTACACCTTC
CASSLGGALGYTF
>TRBV7-9|NA|NA|TRBJ2-1|15
TGTGCCAGCAGCTTAGAGAACAGGGGGGGGAATGAGCAGTTCTTC
CASSLENRGGNEQFF
>TRBV29-1|NA|once|TRBJ2-1|13
TGCAGCGTTCTGGCCAGAGGTGCGTATGAGCAGTTCTTC
CSVLARGAYEQFF
>TRBV29-1|TRBD1|NA|TRBJ1-1|13
TGCAGCGTTGGGACAGGGTTGAACACTGAAGCTTTCTTT
CSVGTGLNTEAFF
>TRBV9|NA|NA|TRBJ2-3|13
TGTGCCAGCAGCGTAGCGGCTACAGATACGCAGTATTTT
CASSVAATDTQYF
>TRBV19|NA|NA|TRBJ2-1|12
TGTGCCAGTAGCCCCAGTTACAATGAGCAGTTCTTC
CASSPSYNEQFF
>TRBV18|NA|NA|TRBJ2-1|15
TGTGCCAGCTCACCCTTGCTGACTGCCCGGGAATGGCAGTTCTTC
CASSPLLTAREWQFF
>TRBV6-1|NA|NA|TRBJ1-4|14
TGTGCCAGCCTCCCCGGGACAACTAATGAAAAACTGTTTTTT
CASLPGTTNEKLFF
>TRBV4-2|TRBD1|NA|TRBJ1-4|14
TGTGCCAGCAGCTACCAAGGGGGCGGTGAAAAACTGTTTTTT
CASSYQGGGEKLFF
>TRBV5-6|NA|NA|TRBJ1-4|15
TGTGCCAGCAGCCCGGGGGGGCAGGAAAGGGGAAAACTGTTTTTT
CASSPGGQERGKLFF
>TRBV28|TRBD2|NA|TRBJ2-7|13
TGTGCCAGCATCAGAGCGGGAGGAACCGAGCAGTACTTC
CASIRAGGTEQYF
>TRBV28|NA|NA|TRBJ2-1|12
TGTGCCAGCAGTTTTTCGCCCAATGAGCAGTTCTTC
CASSFSPNEQFF
>TRBV10-3|NA|NA|TRBJ1-3|14
TGTGCCATCAGTCCAGGATCCTCTGGAAACACCATATATTTT
CAISPGSSGNTIYF
>TRBV4-2|TRBD1|NA|TRBJ1-1|17
TGTGCCAGCAGCCAAGAGCTAACAGGGGATTGGGACACTGAAGCTTTCTTT
CASSQELTGDWDTEAFF
>TRBV5-6|TRBD2|NA|TRBJ2-2|17
TGTGCCAGCAGCTTGGTATCCGGGAGGGATTACACCGGGGAGCTGTTTTTT
CASSLVSGRDYTGELFF
>TRBV9|NA|once|TRBJ1-4|15
TGTGCCAGCAGCGTTGACAGGCAATATAATGAAAAACTGTTTTTT
CASSVDRQYNEKLFF
>TRBV10-1|TRBD1|once|TRBJ2-2|15
TGCGCCAGCAGTGAGAGCGGGACAGGGGCCGGGGAGCTGTTTTTT
CASSESGTGAGELFF
>TRBV28|TRBD1|NA|TRBJ1-1|19
TGTGCCAGCAGTTTACTCCCCTGGAGGGGGCTCAGTATGAACACTGAAGCTTTCTTT
CASSLLPWRGLSMNTEAFF
>TRBV11-3|NA|NA|TRBJ2-5|14
TGTGCCAGCAGCCACAGGACAGACCAAGAGACCCAGTACTTC
CASSHRTDQETQYF
>TRBV11-2|NA|NA|TRBJ2-7|12
TGTGCCAGCAGCTTAGAGATCTACGAGCAGTACTTC
CASSLEIYEQYF
>TRBV7-8|NA|NA|TRBJ2-1|16
TGTGCCAGCAGCTTAGAATACGGAGGGCCCTACAATGAGCAGTTCTTC
CASSLEYGGPYNEQFF
>TRBV6-6|TRBD1|NA|TRBJ1-5|14
TGTGCCAGCTCCGGGACAGGCGGCAATCAGCCCCAGCATTTT
CASSGTGGNQPQHF
>TRBV5-1|NA|NA|TRBJ2-7|14
TGCGCCAGCAGCTTGGAGGCCTTGTCCTACGAGCAGTACTTC
CASSLEALSYEQYF
>TRBV5-6|NA|NA|TRBJ1-3|14
TGTGCCAGCAGCTTGGGAGGGGCAGGAAACACCATATATTTT
CASSLGGAGNTIYF
>TRBV19|NA|NA|TRBJ2-2|15
TGTGCCAGTAGTAGTGGTGTAGGGGTCACCGGGGAGCTGTTTTTT
CASSSGVGVTGELFF
>TRBV5-5|NA|NA|TRBJ2-2|15
TGTGCCAGCAGGATTGGTGGGGGATCCACCGGGGAGCTGTTTTTT
CASRIGGGSTGELFF
>TRBV18|TRBD1|NA|TRBJ1-1|12
TGTGCCAGCTCCCAAACAGGGGCTGAAGCTTTCTTT
CASSQTGAEAFF
>TRBV6-5|NA|NA|TRBJ2-5|13
TGTGTCAGCAGTTTGAAGTTCCAAGAGACCCAGTACTTC
CVSSLKFQETQYF
>TRBV27|NA|NA|TRBJ1-1|15
TGTGCTAGCAGTTTAGGGGGGGCACTGAACACTGAAGCTTTCTTT
CASSLGGALNTEAFF